Presented here are 5 T cell receptor beta chains from one specimen sequenced in a study of T cell clones after liver transplantation (dated by TCRdb to the late 2010s). The protocol used for the library was the immunoSEQ multiplex PCR assay. Drawn from immuneACCESS, this table holds only the in-frame rearrangements with V and J called that TCRdb kept. Clones are partly lost; checked studies trace under half to an unresolved V gene and leave the rest unexplained. The sample table lists some 11,000 clones, roughly 74% of them with a count of one. The ten top clones hold 25% to 40% of the sample. Sample: CD8+ T cells from blood, taken at the 22-month timepoint. The receptors originated from a human patient who received a liver transplant. It is possible that, after a transplant, some T cells come from the graft donor.

A few counts support this clone. V is TRBV27 and J is TRBJ1-2; the match to TRBD1 covers 9 bases. CDR1 and CDR2 from the germline V gene are MNHEY and SMNVEV (reference sequence). The CDR3 is made up of 14 amino acids. With 6 bases clipped from V and 6 bases from J, the junction kept 8 bases outside the gene matches. The CDR3 protein is CASSPGTGRNGYTF. In DNA form, the CDR3 reads TGTGCCAGCAGCCCAGGGACAGGGAGGAATGGCTACACCTTC.

This chain connects TRBV7-3 to TRBJ2-5; D gene ambiguous. CDR3 length equals 15 residues. In germline, CDR1 is SGHTA, CDR2 FQGTGA. The ends were cut back, 2 bases at V and 2 bases at J, with 12 bases in the middle. CDR3 residues: CASSLDMVGQETQYF. The CDR3 nucleotides are TGTGCCAGCAGCTTAGATATGGTGGGACAAGAGACCCAGTACTTC.

The V gene is TRBV7-9, the J gene TRBJ1-2; TRBD1 might be the D (6 bases). Germline V lookup: CDR1 SEHNR, CDR2 FQNEAQ (reference sequence). V dropped 11 bases and J dropped 7 bases, with 17 bases sitting between them. CDR3 length: 12 amino acids. Here the CDR3 reads CAPDSFIFGYTF. The DNA for the CDR3 is TGTGCCCCGGACAGTTTTATCTTTGGCTACACCTTC.

The CDR3 nucleotides are TGTGCCAGCAGCTCGACACGAGACAAAAACATTCAGTACTTC. It specifies CASSSTRDKNIQYF. The rearrangement uses TRBV7-9 and TRBJ2-4; no reliable D call. V shed 4 bases and J shed 3 bases, with 10 bases lying between them. The V gene's germline CDR1 is SEHNR and CDR2 FQNEAQ (reference sequence). CDR3 length equals 14 residues.

The CDR3 coding sequence is TGTGCCAGCACCAGGGGGAATAGGGGACGTGAAGAAGCTTTCTTT. Protein: CASTRGNRGREEAFF. The rearrangement links TRBV11-1 to TRBJ1-1; 7 bases align to TRBD1. The CDR3 extends over 15 amino acids. Germline V gene sequence: CDR1 SGHAT, CDR2 FQDESV (reference sequence). The J segment lost 8 bases and the V segment lost 7 bases, leaving 16 bases of the junction unmatched.